What follows are 22 T cell receptor beta chains derived from one specimen sequenced in a study of blood T cells in healthy people across ages (dated by TCRdb to the mid-2010s). Library preparation employed 5' RACE. TCRdb records Illumina HiSeq 2500 as the sequencer. The second PCR ran for roughly 7 to 11 cycles and used a J-beta primer mix along with a sample-barcoded 5' primer. The public reads were quality trimmed at Q25 with fastp and then assembled into clones with MiXCR by TCRdb, keeping productive beta chains. Each entry merges the rows of one CDR3 protein and shows their most common DNA and genes. The sample yields 1,500,000 or so distinct CDR3 sequences; less than 45% were counted once. The ten largest make up roughly 3.7% of the sample. The sample consisted of blood. These receptors came from a woman under 30 in good health.

This clonotype was recorded a few times. The rearrangement uses TRBV15 and TRBJ2-7, with TRBD2 as a possible D gene (6 bases). The CDR3 loop spans 14 amino acids. Germline CDR1 reads LNHNV; CDR2 reads YYDKDF (reference sequence). The V and J ends lost 4 bases and 3 bases respectively, with 13 bases between them. The CDR3 protein is CATSTRGDFYEQYF. The DNA for the CDR3 is TGTGCCACCAGCACTCGCGGGGACTTCTACGAGCAGTACTTC.

The rearrangement uses TRBV21-1 and TRBJ2-1; the table's D gene call, TRBD1, was not cross checked with the DNA. TRBV21-1 is annotated as a pseudogene. The CDR3 sequence is 17 residues long. CDR3 DNA sequence: TGTGCCAGCAGCGAGGGATTAATGACAGAATCCTACAATGAGCAGTTCTTC. Amino acids: CASSEGLMTESYNEQFF.

The J gene is TRBJ2-1, the V gene TRBV7-2; 7 bases line up with TRBD2. V gave up 6 bases and J gave up 3 bases; unmatched junction bases: 5. This CDR3 has 14 residues. The germline V gene has CDR1 SGHTA and CDR2 FQGNSA. The CDR3: CASSRLAIYNEQFF. CDR3 DNA: TGTGCCAGCAGTCGACTAGCCATCTACAATGAGCAGTTCTTC.

The chain recombines TRBV29-1 with TRBJ1-2; a weak D match, TRBD1 (6 bases). The CDR3 has 16 residues. Germline CDR1 is SQVTM and CDR2 is ANQGSEA. V dropped 3 bases and J dropped 1 base, with 18 bases sitting between them. CDR3 amino acids: CSVDGTQSPLNYGYTF. DNA for the CDR3: TGCAGCGTTGATGGGACACAATCCCCTCTTAACTATGGCTACACCTTC.

As concerns this clonotype: Its ends do not fully match the called genes, so a read error is possible. V gene TRBV3-1 combines with J gene TRBJ1-6; D remains ambiguous. The CDR3 contains 16 residues. CDR1 is LGHDT and CDR2 is YNNKEL in the germline V gene (reference sequence). CDR3 in DNA: TGTGCCAGCAACCAAGGGTTAAGCTCCTATAATTCACCCCTCCACTTT. This translates into CASNQGLSSYNSPLHF.

J is TRBJ2-7 and V is TRBV6-5; perhaps TRBD2 as D (5 bases). Deletions cut 2 bases from V and 7 bases from J, with 15 bases between. The V gene's germline CDR1 is MNHEY and CDR2 SVGAGI. CDR3 length: 14 residues. The CDR3: CASSYAPKAEEQYF. The DNA of the CDR3 is TGTGCCAGCAGTTACGCCCCCAAAGCGGAGGAGCAGTACTTC.

Ten or more counts support this clonotype. The rearrangement uses TRBV6-2 or TRBV6-3 and TRBJ2-1, with D hard to call. The CDR3 extends over 14 amino acids. V gave up 7 bases and J gave up 0 bases, with 10 bases separating them. Germline lookup yields CDR1 MNHEY and CDR2 SVGEGT. CDR3: CASKGPGSYNEQFF. The DNA of the CDR3 is TGTGCCAGCAAAGGACCGGGCTCCTACAATGAGCAGTTCTTC.

This clonotype was seen only a few times. The J gene is TRBJ2-3, the V gene TRBV6-5; possible D gene TRBD2, 5 bases. V lost 7 bases to trimming and J lost 2 bases, with 13 bases between them. The length of the CDR3 is 14 residues. Germline V lookup: CDR1 MNHEY, CDR2 SVGAGI. DNA for the CDR3: TGTGCCAGCAAGAGGGAAGGGTTCACAGATACGCAGTATTTT. Its protein product is CASKREGFTDTQYF.

V and J are TRBV3-1 and TRBJ2-7; no firm D call. This CDR3 spans 15 amino acids. V was trimmed by 2 bases and J by 3 bases, leaving 14 bases between them. CDR1 LGHDT and CDR2 YNNKEL come from the germline V gene (reference sequence). The DNA for the CDR3 is TGTGCCAGCAGCCAAAGTCCAGGTGTTTTCTACGAGCAGTACTTC. Translating it yields CASSQSPGVFYEQYF.

This chain joins TRBV7-9 and TRBJ2-3; weak D call: TRBD1 (5 bases). V was clipped by 2 bases and J by 5 bases, with 11 bases between them. The CDR3 runs 14 residues. From germline, CDR1 is SEHNR and CDR2 FQNEAQ (reference sequence). The CDR3 bases are TGTGCCAGCAGCTTAAGCAGGGTCCAAGATACGCAGTATTTT. Its protein product is CASSLSRVQDTQYF.

This clonotype has more than one count but fewer than ten. CDR3 nucleotide sequence: TGTGCCAGCAAAAGGACTAGCGGGAGCATTGAGCAGTTCTTC. This encodes CASKRTSGSIEQFF. The J gene is TRBJ2-1, the V gene TRBV6-2 or TRBV6-3, with 13 bases lining up with TRBD2. The V segment lost 7 bases and the J segment 9 bases; nucleotides outside the gene matches: 6. CDR3 length: 14 amino acids. The germline gives CDR1 MNHEY, CDR2 SVGEGT.

The chain has TRBV6-6 and TRBJ1-1, with TRBD1 matching over 7 bases. CDR1 MNHNY and CDR2 SVGAGI come from the germline V gene (reference sequence). The CDR3 extends over 13 amino acids. Unmatched junction bases numbered 12, after V lost 10 bases and J lost 7 bases. CDR3 DNA sequence: TGTGCCACGAGAAGGGGGCCCGCTCGTGAAGCTTTCTTT. This encodes CATRRGPAREAFF.

This chain links TRBV7-9 with TRBJ2-7; 10 positions match TRBD1. Germline CDR1 reads SEHNR; CDR2 reads FQNEAQ (reference sequence). The CDR3 covers 16 residues. The ends lost 5 bases at V and 9 bases at J; junction bases unmatched: 16. The CDR3 sequence is CASSHPKGQGTGRQYF. The CDR3 nucleotides are TGTGCCAGCAGCCATCCTAAGGGACAGGGGACCGGAAGGCAGTACTTC.

The chain employs TRBV20-1 and TRBJ2-5, with TRBD1 matching 10 bases. The V gene's germline CDR1 is DFQATT and CDR2 SNEGSKA (reference sequence). V lost 3 bases to trimming and J lost 1 base; unmatched junction nucleotides: 5. This CDR3 is built from 15 residues. For the CDR3, the DNA is TGCAGTGCTAGGACAGGGGGCTCTTTCCAAGAGACCCAGTACTTC. It yields the protein CSARTGGSFQETQYF.

The table lists this clonotype with a few counts. V usage is TRBV4-3 and J usage is TRBJ1-2; the D gene is possibly TRBD1 (6 bases). Deletions cut 3 bases from V and 5 bases from J, with 22 bases between. Germline V gene data show CDR1 as LGHNA and CDR2 as YSLEER. This CDR3 spans 17 amino acids. The DNA for the CDR3 is TGCGCCAGCAGCCAGAAAGGATGGTCCAGGGGATGGTATGGCTACACCTTC. Its protein is CASSQKGWSRGWYGYTF.

This clonotype was observed once. One end of the junction varies from germline; a read error may be responsible. V usage is TRBV20-1 and J usage is TRBJ1-2, with D possibly matching TRBD1 (6 bases). Germline values: CDR1 DFQATT, CDR2 SNEGSKA (reference sequence). The CDR3 runs 14 residues. The CDR3 sequence: CGARPTGFPYGYTF. The CDR3 DNA is TGCGGTGCTAGGCCCACAGGGTTCCCCTATGGCTACACCTTC.

The rearrangement joins TRBV6-2 or TRBV6-3 to TRBJ2-1; 9 bases align to TRBD2. There are 15 residues in the CDR3. Germline CDR1 MNHEY, CDR2 SVGEGT. J lost 8 bases, V lost 6 bases, and 11 bases had no gene match. For the CDR3, the DNA is TGTGCCAGCAGCCCCAGGGGGACTAGCAGCCATGAGCAGTTCTTC. Encoded protein: CASSPRGTSSHEQFF.

This clonotype was seen a single time. V and J are TRBV5-1 and TRBJ2-5; tentative D call: TRBD2 (5 bases). Near its end, the DNA agrees better with TRBJ2-7, so the J call may be wrong. Germline assignment: CDR1 SGHRS and CDR2 YFSETQ. The CDR3 has 17 residues. Here the CDR3 reads CASSLAAGSSGGYEQYF. CDR3 DNA sequence: TGCGCCAGCAGCTTGGCCGCAGGTTCGTCAGGAGGCTACGAGCAGTACTTC.

This chain links TRBV5-1 with TRBJ1-2, with D unclear. The CDR3 spans 18 residues. V was cut by 0 bases and J by 8 bases, with 26 bases left in between. CDR1 is SGHRS and CDR2 is YFSETQ in the germline V gene. CDR3 DNA sequence: TGCGCCAGCAGCTTGGGAGTTTCGGTTGACGTTTCATCGAGGGGCTACACCTTC. It is translated as CASSLGVSVDVSSRGYTF.

J is TRBJ1-2 and V is TRBV20-1, with 7 bases identical to TRBD1. Trimming took 6 bases from V and 5 from J; bases not matched to a gene: 12. The length of the CDR3 is 14 residues. The germline V gene has CDR1 DFQATT and CDR2 SNEGSKA (reference sequence). CDR3 bases: TGCAGTGCCCAAGGACAGGTCCCTGGGTATGGCTACACCTTC. This gives the protein CSAQGQVPGYGYTF.

V usage is TRBV5-1 and J usage is TRBJ2-3, with 9 bases aligning to TRBD2. Germline V gives CDR1 SGHRS, CDR2 YFSETQ. Trimming at V came to 5 bases and at J to 2 bases, leaving 6 bases not matched to a gene. The CDR3 is 15 residues long. The CDR3: CASRSGRRITDTQYF. CDR3 DNA: TGCGCCAGCAGGAGCGGGAGGCGAATCACAGATACGCAGTATTTT.

Only a few counts were recorded for this clonotype. This chain uses TRBV4-1 with TRBJ1-1; 11 nucleotides match TRBD1. The ends lost 3 bases at V and 5 bases at J; junction bases unmatched: 5. Germline CDR1 MGHRA, CDR2 YSYEKL. The CDR3 is made up of 15 amino acids. CDR3 sequence reads: CASSHGQGARTEAFF. The CDR3 DNA is TGCGCCAGCAGCCACGGACAGGGGGCACGAACTGAAGCTTTCTTT.